Listed below are T cell receptor beta chains from one sample, sequenced in a study of chemoradiotherapy in HPV16-positive cancers. Clones were read by immunoSEQ multiplex PCR, and TCRdb kept only the in-frame ones, dropping some. Among tens of thousands of clones listed, approximately 80% were seen once. The material sequenced was blood, taken from a patient who underwent chemoradiotherapy. The receptors shown here come from a human donor with HPV-associated anogenital cancer. Each CDR3 is given with its conserved first and last residue. A D gene is named only where the DNA matches it firmly.

V	D	J	CDR3
TRBV27	TRBD1	TRBJ1-6	CASTRDRVNNSPLHF
TRBV19	-	TRBJ1-5	CASRTAITSTVNQPQHF
TRBV25-1	TRBD1	TRBJ1-1	CASSESGDSGTEAFF
TRBV5-1	TRBD1	TRBJ2-1	CASSVGQGYNEQFF
TRBV10-3	TRBD1	TRBJ1-5	CAISDRGGRQPQHF
TRBV25-1	-	TRBJ1-1	CASRQGNTEAFF
TRBV5-1	-	TRBJ2-6	CASSLAGGSGANVLTF
TRBV4-2	-	TRBJ1-2	CASSQDSFSVTF
TRBV5-1	-	TRBJ2-3	CASSSDGQGGGNTQYF
TRBV5-4	TRBD2	TRBJ2-5	CASSGRAGKETQYF
TRBV2	-	TRBJ1-4	CASSSQRDEKLFF
TRBV30	-	TRBJ2-6	CAWSSYSGANVLTF
TRBV13	-	TRBJ2-2	CASSFTNTGELFF
TRBV5-1	TRBD1	TRBJ2-7	CASSLQGQGKNEQYF
TRBV6-4	-	TRBJ1-6	CASSDRGNSPLHF
TRBV30	-	TRBJ1-1	CASTGVGNTEAFF
TRBV5-1	TRBD1	TRBJ2-7	CASSFPAGGYEQYF
TRBV5-1	-	TRBJ1-1	CASSSSLNTEAFF
TRBV7-8	-	TRBJ1-1	CASSFDRQGNTEAFF
TRBV7-8	-	TRBJ2-7	CASSLDPGLNYEQYF
TRBV15	-	TRBJ2-5	CATSRDLLAETQYF
TRBV5-4	TRBD1	TRBJ1-4	CASSSVLDRVFAELFF
TRBV5-8	TRBD2	TRBJ2-5	CASSPGGTQETQYF
TRBV11-2	TRBD2	TRBJ2-5	CASSLGAGPGGETQYF
TRBV29-1	-	TRBJ2-3	CSVGGNTDTQYF
TRBV6-6	-	TRBJ2-2	CASSPEGQTNTGELFF
TRBV11-2	-	TRBJ2-3	CASSLLALRTDTQYF
TRBV7-6	-	TRBJ2-7	CASSLDRRSYEQYF
TRBV5-1	TRBD1	TRBJ1-4	CASSLVPGTGSGHIATNEKLFF
TRBV9	TRBD1	TRBJ1-1	CASSVDNRGVGEAFF
TRBV7-2	-	TRBJ1-4	CASSYSRTATNEKLFF
TRBV7-9	-	TRBJ1-1	CASSPARVDTEAFF
TRBV5-4	-	TRBJ2-3	CASSLARGSGTDTQYF
TRBV7-9	-	TRBJ1-1	CASSLYRENTEAFF
TRBV5-5	-	TRBJ2-1	CASSYRAGYNEQFF
TRBV4-1	-	TRBJ1-3	CASSQQATGNTIYF
TRBV11-2	-	TRBJ2-7	CASSLAGGQRYEQYF
TRBV7-2	TRBD1	TRBJ1-2	CASSPGTGSSANYGYTF
TRBV2	-	TRBJ1-4	CASRDRSSNEKLFF
TRBV11-1	TRBD1	TRBJ2-3	CASSLWQGGTDTQYF
TRBV7-6	TRBD2	TRBJ2-3	CASSLEPSGGADTQYF
TRBV30	TRBD1	TRBJ1-1	CAWTYYRGTEAFF
TRBV6-1	TRBD1	TRBJ1-2	CASSTGEEYGYTF
TRBV7-2	-	TRBJ1-3	CASRLQGIAGNTIYF
TRBV4-2	TRBD2	TRBJ2-7	CASSQDTGLAGEQYF
TRBV27	TRBD1	TRBJ2-1	CASKSGQAYNEQFF
TRBV19	TRBD2	TRBJ2-5	CASSPSGGALETQYF
TRBV9	-	TRBJ1-4	CASSVGGATNEKLFF
TRBV2	-	TRBJ1-4	CASSREATNEKLFF
TRBV9	TRBD1	TRBJ1-1	CASSVISGGIEAFF
TRBV7-8	-	TRBJ1-5	CASSPGQINQPQHF
TRBV4-1	-	TRBJ2-7	CASSQDMGRGQYF
TRBV25-1	TRBD2	TRBJ2-3	CASTVLAGGTDTQYF
TRBV30	-	TRBJ2-1	CAWSSSGRNEQFF
TRBV2	TRBD1	TRBJ2-1	CARGTGNNEQFF
TRBV6-1	TRBD2	TRBJ2-5	CASSLAGGYETQYF
TRBV7-9	TRBD1	TRBJ2-1	CASSLGKQGSSYNEQFF
TRBV2	-	TRBJ2-6	CASRPLRTGANVLTF
TRBV18	-	TRBJ1-2	CASSPGLGYGYTF